This paragraph reports one TCR beta chain. Its matching antigen is unknown. The data originate from a study of cytomegalovirus exposure and HLA in healthy donors. PCR was performed using 60 Vbeta and 13 Jbeta primers. The assay was immunoSEQ multiplex PCR, and TCRdb's table has in-frame clones only and misses some. The top ten clones hold roughly 2.5% of a sample with around 74,000 clones, 79% of them seen once. This CDR3 is 15 amino acids long. Trimming removed 7 bases from V and 6 bases from J; junction bases left unmatched: 12. Germline CDR1 is SGHTA and CDR2 is FQGNSA. Donors sampled were nominally healthy, though unrecorded immune exposures were likely. Study results and limitations: The productive fraction for most TCR beta V segments was about 90% or about 30% in an earlier analysis.

This clonotype originated in a man aged 25-45 years in good health and CMV-seronegative. Sequencing input: PBMCs. The chain couples TRBV7-2 to TRBJ1-2; 9 nucleotides align to TRBD1. The CDR3 coding sequence is TGTGCCAGCACCTACGGAACCGGGACAGGGAATGGCTACACCTTC. The encoded protein is CASTYGTGTGNGYTF.